These T cell receptor beta chains were read from a single sample in a study of blood T cell repertoires in COVID-19. Clones were read by immunoSEQ multiplex PCR, and TCRdb kept only the in-frame ones, dropping some. The sample has some 170,000 clones, 70% to 90% seen once. The specimen was peripheral blood. The receptors come from a man between 35 and 55 years old with acute or convalescent COVID-19. CDR3s include the opening cysteine and the closing phenylalanine or tryptophan. The D gene is left open where the match is weak. Only some rows state a clone size, as once, few, many or a class for expanded clones.

length	V	J	size	D	DNA	CDR3
14	TRBV2	TRBJ1-4	-	-	TGTGCCAGCAGGTTTAGACAAACTAATGAAAAACTGTTTTTT	CASRFRQTNEKLFF
12	TRBV10-3	TRBJ1-1	once	-	TGTGCCACCCAGGGAATTGACACTGAAGCTTTCTTT	CATQGIDTEAFF
14	TRBV7-7	TRBJ2-2	-	-	TGTGCTAGCAGCTTAAATCTGAACACCGGGGAGCTGTTTTTT	CASSLNLNTGELFF
14	TRBV18	TRBJ2-7	-	TRBD1	TGTGCCAGCTCATCGGGACAGGGGGCGTACGAGCAGTACTTC	CASSSGQGAYEQYF
17	TRBV4-3	TRBJ2-3	once	TRBD2	TGCGCCAGCAGCCAAGAGGGTAGAAGCGGGGGCACAGATACGCAGTATTTT	CASSQEGRSGGTDTQYF
15	TRBV20-1	TRBJ1-5	-	TRBD1	TGCAGTGCTAGTTGGGCAGGGGGTAGCAATCAGCCCCAGCATTTT	CSASWAGGSNQPQHF
15	TRBV5-4	TRBJ2-5	-	TRBD2	TGTGCCAGCAGCTTGGGTGGCGGGGGGAGGGAGACCCAGTACTTC	CASSLGGGGRETQYF
20	TRBV27	TRBJ2-7	-	TRBD1	TGTGCCAGCAGTACCGGCATAGTACAGGGGGCGCTTCTCTCTCTGGCCGAGCAGTACTTC	CASSTGIVQGALLSLAEQYF
12	TRBV9	TRBJ1-2	-	-	TGTGCCAGCAGCGTTCCAGACTATGGCTACACCTTC	CASSVPDYGYTF
16	TRBV9	TRBJ1-6	-	TRBD1	TGTGCCAGCAGCGCCGCAGGGGGCCTCCATCTTTCACCCCTCCACTTT	CASSAAGGLHLSPLHF
14	TRBV2	TRBJ1-4	-	-	TGTGCCAGCAGGAACAGGGTAGGGGATGAAAAACTGTTTTTT	CASRNRVGDEKLFF
12	TRBV7-3	TRBJ1-1	many	-	TGTGCCAGCAGATCGGGGAACACTGAAGCTTTCTTT	CASRSGNTEAFF
15	TRBV6-5	TRBJ1-3	-	-	TGTGCCAGCAGTTACCCCCGCGCCTCTGGAAACACCATATATTTT	CASSYPRASGNTIYF
15	TRBV7-9	TRBJ1-2	-	TRBD1	TGTGCCAGCAGCTTTAGTGGGACAGCCAGCTATGGCTACACCTTC	CASSFSGTASYGYTF
12	TRBV2	TRBJ2-1	-	-	TGTGCCAGCAATTCCGGCTACAATGAGCAGTTCTTC	CASNSGYNEQFF
15	TRBV24-1	TRBJ2-5	-	-	TGTGCCACCAGTGATTCCCGGACACAGACAGAGACCCAGTACTTC	CATSDSRTQTETQYF
14	TRBV2	TRBJ2-7	-	-	TGTGCCAGCACCCTACGAGCAGGGCAACACGAGCAGTACTTC	CASTLRAGQHEQYF
15	TRBV30	TRBJ2-1	-	TRBD2	TGTGCCTGGAGTGTAGTAGCGGGGGGGCGGAATGAGCAGTTCTTC	CAWSVVAGGRNEQFF
14	TRBV19	TRBJ1-1	-	-	TGTGCCAGTAGTATTTCGGGGTTGAACACTGAAGCTTTCTTT	CASSISGLNTEAFF
17	TRBV7-9	TRBJ2-5	-	TRBD2	TGTGCCAGCAGCTTAGGAGTGACTAGCGGGGGAGAAGAGACCCAGTACTTC	CASSLGVTSGGEETQYF
16	TRBV4-2	TRBJ1-1	-	-	TGTGCCAGCAGCCAAGAACCCAGGGGACCGAACACTGAAGCTTTCTTT	CASSQEPRGPNTEAFF
15	TRBV5-1	TRBJ1-6	-	TRBD1	TGCGCCAGCAGCTTGAGGACAGGGGGCGATTCACCCCTCCACTTT	CASSLRTGGDSPLHF
17	TRBV18	TRBJ1-3	-	-	TGTGCCAGCTCACCTACGCTCTCGGGTAACTCTGGAAACACCATATATTTT	CASSPTLSGNSGNTIYF
12	TRBV10-3	TRBJ2-2	-	-	TGTGCCATCAGAAGCCTGACCGGGGAGCTGTTTTTT	CAIRSLTGELFF
16	TRBV19	TRBJ2-3	-	-	TGTGCCAGTAGTACTCGGGTTAGCGCATTCACAGATACGCAGTATTTT	CASSTRVSAFTDTQYF
13	TRBV7-2	TRBJ1-6	-	-	TGTGCCAGCAGCTTAGACAGAAATTCACCCCTCCACTTT	CASSLDRNSPLHF
14	TRBV10-3	TRBJ1-2	-	-	TGTGCCATCAGTGAGGGGGGGGAATCGTATGGCTACACCTTC	CAISEGGESYGYTF
13	TRBV7-3	TRBJ1-1	-	-	TGTGCCACCTCCCGGGGAGCGAACACTGAAGCTTTCTTT	CATSRGANTEAFF
18	TRBV28	TRBJ1-6	-	TRBD1	TGTGCCAGCAGTTCACTAGGACAGGGGGTAAACGATAATTCACCCCTCCACTTT	CASSSLGQGVNDNSPLHF